Presented here are 10 T cell receptor beta chains from one specimen sequenced in a study of T cell responses to AZD1222 COVID-19 vaccine. The assay was immunoSEQ multiplex PCR, and TCRdb's table has in-frame clones only and misses some. Counted here are 110,000 to 150,000 clones, roughly 93% occurring once; the ten biggest clones make up under 6.5%. Sequencing was performed on peripheral blood, taken on day 0 of AZD1222 vaccination. Source of these receptors: an adult in good health.

This chain connects TRBV7-8 to TRBJ1-3; no clear D. With 1 base removed from V and 0 bases from J, the gap between germline ends came to 10 bases. Germline V gives CDR1 SGHVS, CDR2 FQNEAQ. The CDR3 runs to 16 residues. CDR3 residues: CASSLVGFGSGNTIYF. In nucleotides, the CDR3 is TGTGCCAGCAGCTTAGTCGGCTTTGGCTCTGGAAACACCATATATTTT.

The chain joins TRBV2 to TRBJ1-5; no clear D gene. The CDR3 extends over 13 amino acids. V lost 11 bases and J lost 1, with 12 bases in between. From germline, CDR1 is SNHLY and CDR2 FYNNEI. The CDR3 loop is CASRAQSNQPQHF. Written as DNA, the CDR3 is TGTGCCTCCCGGGCACAAAGCAATCAGCCCCAGCATTTT. Full variable domain (remainder filled in from reference TRBV2 and TRBJ1-5): EPEVTQTPSHQVTQMGQEVILRCVPISNHLYFYWYRQILGQKVEFLVSFYNNEISEKSEIFDDQFSVERPDGSNFTLKIRSTKLEDSAMYFCASRAQSNQPQHFGDGTRLSIL.

This chain joins TRBV5-8 and TRBJ1-2; D gene uncertain. Germline lookup yields CDR1 SGHTS and CDR2 YDEGEE. The V end lost 0 bases, the J end lost 6 bases, and 12 bases lay between the germline ends. The CDR3 is 14 amino acids. The CDR3 DNA reads TGTGCCAGCAGCTTGGTGAGGCTTTCCGATGGCTACACCTTC. This translates into CASSLVRLSDGYTF.

The V call is TRBV27, the J call TRBJ1-6; D gene ambiguous. V lost 4 bases, J lost 10 bases, and 2 bases lay in between. Germline V lookup: CDR1 MNHEY, CDR2 SMNVEV (reference sequence). CDR3 size: 10 residues. The CDR3 DNA follows: TGTGCCAGCAGTTGGTCACCCCTCCACTTT. Its protein product is CASSWSPLHF.

The V call is TRBV5-1, the J call TRBJ2-1; 7 bases map to TRBD2. The CDR3 has 14 residues. Germline trimming cut 5 bases from V and 5 bases from J; bases unmatched to any gene: 7. CDR1 SGHRS and CDR2 YFSETQ come from the germline V gene. DNA of the CDR3: TGCGCCAGCAGTTCTAGCGGAGGGAACAATGAGCAGTTCTTC. As protein: CASSSSGGNNEQFF.

The V gene is TRBV7-9, the J gene TRBJ1-2, with D perhaps TRBD1 (6 bases). The V gene lost 5 bases and the J gene lost 2 bases, with 18 bases spanning the gap. Germline CDR1 and CDR2: SEHNR and FQNEAQ (reference sequence). CDR3 length equals 16 residues. CDR3 residues: CASSLIQGQLNYGYTF. CDR3 in DNA: TGTGCCAGCAGCCTAATACAGGGCCAGCTGAACTATGGCTACACCTTC.

The rearrangement joins TRBV3-1 (or the pseudogene TRBV3-2) to TRBJ1-1, with 7 bases identical to TRBD1. The ends lost 0 bases at V and 0 bases at J; junction bases unmatched: 4. The CDR3 sequence is 16 residues long. CDR1 is LGHDT and CDR2 is YNNKEL in the germline V gene (reference sequence). The CDR3 loop is CASSQDTGQLNTEAFF. The DNA of the CDR3 is TGTGCCAGCAGCCAAGATACGGGACAGCTGAACACTGAAGCTTTCTTT.

V usage is TRBV2 and J usage is TRBJ1-5; tentatively, D is TRBD1 (5 bases). CDR3 length equals 12 residues. Trimming cost V 8 bases and J 3 bases, with 8 bases left between them. The germline gives CDR1 SNHLY, CDR2 FYNNEI. The CDR3 nucleotides are TGTGCCAGCCGACAGTTCAATCAGCCCCAGCATTTT. Its protein is CASRQFNQPQHF.

The gene calls are TRBV30 and TRBJ2-3, with TRBD2 matching over 11 bases. Germline V gene sequence: CDR1 GTSNPN, CDR2 SVGIG (reference sequence). CDR3 size: 15 residues. V lost 1 base, J lost 4 bases, and 4 bases stayed unmatched. CDR3: CAWSELAGVSDTQYF. The CDR3 region has the DNA TGTGCCTGGAGTGAACTAGCGGGAGTATCAGATACGCAGTATTTT.

This rearrangement joins TRBV7-9 to TRBJ2-1; the match to TRBD2 covers 10 bases. Germline values: CDR1 SEHNR, CDR2 FQNEAQ (reference sequence). This CDR3 is 15 amino acids long. J lost 1 base, V lost 5 bases, and 2 bases had no gene match. CDR3 in amino acids: CASSKREGSYNEQFF. The CDR3 nucleotides are TGTGCCAGCAGCAAGCGGGAGGGGTCCTACAATGAGCAGTTCTTC.